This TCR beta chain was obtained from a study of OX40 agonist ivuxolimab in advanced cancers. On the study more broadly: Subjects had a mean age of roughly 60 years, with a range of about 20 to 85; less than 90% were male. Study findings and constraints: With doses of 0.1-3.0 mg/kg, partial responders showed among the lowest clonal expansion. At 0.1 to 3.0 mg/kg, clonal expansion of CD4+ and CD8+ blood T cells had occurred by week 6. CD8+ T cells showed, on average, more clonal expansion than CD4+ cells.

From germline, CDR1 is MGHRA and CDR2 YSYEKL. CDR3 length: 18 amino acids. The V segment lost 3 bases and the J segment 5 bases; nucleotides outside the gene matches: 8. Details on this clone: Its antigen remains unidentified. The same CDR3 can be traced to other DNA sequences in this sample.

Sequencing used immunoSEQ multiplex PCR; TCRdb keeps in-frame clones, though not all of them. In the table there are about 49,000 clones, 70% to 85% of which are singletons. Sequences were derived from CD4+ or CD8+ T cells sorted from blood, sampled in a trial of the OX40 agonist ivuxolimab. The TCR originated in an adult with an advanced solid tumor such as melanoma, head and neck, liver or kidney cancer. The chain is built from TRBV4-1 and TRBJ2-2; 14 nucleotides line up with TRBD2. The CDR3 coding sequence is TGCGCCAGCAGCCAGGCGGGACTAGCGGGAGTTGGAACCGGGGAGCTGTTTTTT. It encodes CASSQAGLAGVGTGELFF.